The next 7 T cell receptor beta chains were all read from a single sample in a study of T cell changes during pregnancy in multiple sclerosis. Repertoires were generated with immunoSEQ multiplex PCR, while TCRdb's copy carries only in-frame clones and drops some. The sample carries 30,000 to 35,000 clones, 85% to 90% recorded once. Material: CD8+ T cells from peripheral blood mononuclear cells, obtained after pregnancy. These receptor sequences come from a female donor with multiple sclerosis, enrolled in a pregnancy study.

This sequence joins TRBV7-3 and TRBJ2-2; no firm D call. The germline V gene encodes CDR1 SGHTA and CDR2 FQGTGA. Trimming stripped 5 bases from V and 3 bases from J, with 7 bases between. The CDR3 contains 13 residues. In DNA form, the CDR3 reads TGTGCCAGCAGCCCTCAGTACACCGGGGAGCTGTTTTTT. It codes for CASSPQYTGELFF.

CDR3 in amino acids: CASSFGSPGDYGYTF. In DNA, the CDR3 is TGTGCCAGCAGTTTTGGGTCCCCGGGAGACTATGGCTACACCTTC. The genes are TRBV27 and TRBJ1-2, with unresolved D. V was trimmed by 3 bases and J by 3 bases, leaving 14 bases between them. The CDR3 runs to 15 residues. Per the germline V gene, CDR1 is MNHEY and CDR2 is SMNVEV (reference sequence).

This clone was seen only once. The V and J genes are TRBV6-1 and TRBJ2-6; TRBD1 matches 11 bases. Germline trimming cut 2 bases from V and 0 bases from J; bases unmatched to any gene: 9. Germline CDR1 is MNHNS and CDR2 is SASEGT. The CDR3 runs to 20 residues. The CDR3 spells CASSERSPGQGVSGANVLTF. The CDR3, as DNA: TGTGCCAGCAGTGAAAGGTCCCCGGGACAGGGGGTCTCTGGGGCCAACGTCCTGACTTTC.

The sample holds one count of this clone. The chain carries TRBV19 and TRBJ1-2; D possibly corresponds to TRBD1 (6 bases). The V gene lost 3 bases and the J gene lost 6 bases, with 26 bases spanning the gap. This CDR3 has 18 residues. Germline V gene data show CDR1 as LNHDA and CDR2 as SQIVND (reference sequence). The CDR3 DNA follows: TGTGCCAGTAGTATTTCAGCTTTATCGGGGGGCGACGGTAATGGCTACACCTTC. Translated: CASSISALSGGDGNGYTF.

V is TRBV29-1 and J is TRBJ1-2, with a tentative D call TRBD1 (6 bases). Trimming took 3 bases from V and 1 from J, leaving 12 bases between them. Germline values: CDR1 SQVTM, CDR2 ANQGSEA. The CDR3 totals 14 residues. CDR3 in DNA: TGCAGCGTTGAGAGAGGGGGTATTAACTATGGCTACACCTTC. Translating gives CSVERGGINYGYTF.

In DNA form, the CDR3 reads TGTGCCAGCAGCTCCGACAGGGGCCCTGGAAACACCATATATTTT. Translation: CASSSDRGPGNTIYF. The rearrangement uses TRBV13 and TRBJ1-3; 8 bases align to TRBD1. The V gene end was trimmed by 4 bases and the J gene end by 2 bases; junction bases not matched to a gene: 4. Germline V gene data show CDR1 as PRHDT and CDR2 as FYEKMQ (reference sequence). The CDR3 consists of 15 residues.

The chain joins TRBV4-2 to TRBJ2-7; perhaps TRBD2 as D (6 bases). Trimming took 1 base from V and 0 from J, leaving 10 bases between them. CDR1 LGHNA and CDR2 YNFKEQ come from the germline V gene. The CDR3 has 15 amino acids. Here the CDR3 reads CASSQVGGDSYEQYF. The CDR3 coding sequence is TGTGCCAGCAGCCAAGTGGGCGGGGACTCCTACGAGCAGTACTTC.